These T cell receptor beta chains were read from a single sample in a study of T cell repertoires in cytomegalovirus infection. TCRdb ran MiXCR on the reads and lists one entry per CDR3 protein. The repertoire holds 300,000 to 400,000 distinct CDR3 sequences, with roughly 25% as singletons. Antigens for these TCRs are unknown. The source was cultured PBMCs, collected from culture after CMV antigen stimulation. All receptors come from a human donor in good health (CMV status not recorded). Some clones in this sample may be carry-over from other donors' samples. Each CDR3 is given with its conserved first and last residue. The D gene is left open where the match is weak. Rows give clone size only sometimes, using once, few, many, or a class for an expanded clone.

TGTGCCAGCAGCTTAGACCCCCCCTTGATGTCCGATGAGCAGTTCTTC CASSLDPPLMSDEQFF TRBJ2-1 many TRBV7-2 NA
TGCGCCAGCAGCCTTCGCAGCACAGATACGCAGTATTTT CASSLRSTDTQYF TRBJ2-3 few TRBV4-1 NA
TGTGCCAGCCAAACGACCAGGGACTCATTCGGTGGCGAGCAGTACTTC CASQTTRDSFGGEQYF TRBJ2-7 few TRBV28 NA
TGTGCCAGCAGCCCTGTGGGGGATACGCAGTATTTT CASSPVGDTQYF TRBJ2-3 NA TRBV7-3 NA
TGTGCCAGCAGCTTAGACAGGACTAGCGGGAGGAATGAGCAGTTCTTC CASSLDRTSGRNEQFF TRBJ2-1 few TRBV11-2 TRBD2
TGTGCCAGCAGCTTGGCTGACAGGGGCGCGGAACGGACTTTCGGGGAGCTGTTTTTT CASSLADRGAERTFGELFF TRBJ2-2 NA TRBV5-4 TRBD1
TGTGCCAGCAGTTCCTGGACTAGCGGGAGGTCGAGCTCCTACAATGAGCAGTTCTTC CASSSWTSGRSSSYNEQFF TRBJ2-1 many TRBV6-2/TRBV6-3 TRBD2
TGTGCCACCAGTATCAGGGCAAATGAAAAACTGTTTTTT CATSIRANEKLFF TRBJ1-4 NA TRBV15 NA
TGCAGTGCTAGCATGGCGGGTAGCTCCTACAATGAGCAGTTCTTC CSASMAGSSYNEQFF TRBJ2-1 NA TRBV20-1 NA
TGCGCCAGCAGCCTTTTGACAGGGCCCGGGGAGCTGTTTTTT CASSLLTGPGELFF TRBJ2-2 NA TRBV5-1 TRBD1
TGTGCCAGCAGCTTAGGGAGGGGTTATGGCTACACCTTC CASSLGRGYGYTF TRBJ1-2 many TRBV7-2 NA
TGCACCAGCAGTTTAGAGAACACTGAAGCTTTCTTT CTSSLENTEAFF TRBJ1-1 NA TRBV27 NA
TGTGCCAGCAGGCGGAACCCACGAGGGACTGGGGCCAACGTCCTGACTTTC CASRRNPRGTGANVLTF TRBJ2-6 NA TRBV5-6 NA
TGTGCCAGCAGCAACCCTTACAGAAAGAATGGCTACACCTTC CASSNPYRKNGYTF TRBJ1-2 NA TRBV7-2 NA
TGTGCCAGCAGCTTAGTTTGGGGACAGGGGGAGGGAGGCACCATATATTTT CASSLVWGQGEGGTIYF TRBJ1-3 few TRBV7-2 TRBD1
TGTGCCAGCAGTGACGATCGCGCGGGCTACACCTTC CASSDDRAGYTF TRBJ1-2 few TRBV6-1 NA
TGTGCCAGCAGCTTAAAGAGATCCCCCCGGGGCACCAATGAGCAGTTCTTC CASSLKRSPRGTNEQFF TRBJ2-1 few TRBV11-2 NA